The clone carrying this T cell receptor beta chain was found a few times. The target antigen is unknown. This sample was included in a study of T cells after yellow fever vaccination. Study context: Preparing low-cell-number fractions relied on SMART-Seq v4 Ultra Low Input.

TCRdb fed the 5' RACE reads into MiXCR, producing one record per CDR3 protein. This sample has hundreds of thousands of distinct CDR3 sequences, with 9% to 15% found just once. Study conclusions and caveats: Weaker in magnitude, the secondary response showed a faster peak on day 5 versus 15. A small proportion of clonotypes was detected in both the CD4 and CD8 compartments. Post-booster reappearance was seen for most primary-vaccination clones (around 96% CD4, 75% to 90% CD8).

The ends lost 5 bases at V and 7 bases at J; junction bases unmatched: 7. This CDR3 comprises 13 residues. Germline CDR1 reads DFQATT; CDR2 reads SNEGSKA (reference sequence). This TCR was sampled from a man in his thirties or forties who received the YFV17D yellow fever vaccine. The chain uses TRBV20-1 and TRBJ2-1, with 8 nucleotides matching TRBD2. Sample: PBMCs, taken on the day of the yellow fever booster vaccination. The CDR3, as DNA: TGCAGTGCTGACACTAGCGGAGCAAATGAGCAGTTCTTC. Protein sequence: CSADTSGANEQFF.